The present entry profiles one T cell receptor (beta chain) with its context. These data come from a study of shared clonotypes between healthy human individuals. Overall study: The plates for each donor numbered three CD4 naive, three CD4 memory, two CD8 naive and one CD8 memory.

There are 16 residues in the CDR3. The V and J ends lost 4 bases and 8 bases, in that order; junction bases with no gene match: 12. Germline loops: CDR1 MDHEN, CDR2 SYDVKM. The naive CD8 fraction comprised CD45RO-negative cells positively selected for CCR7 and excluded terminally differentiated effector memory CD45RA+ cells. Donors had no recently reported acute infections or vaccinations and were HIV-negative. Several immunoSEQ 96-well plates shared each subset's DNA, each plate a replicate. The repertoire was sequenced with immunoSEQ multiplex PCR; TCRdb's copy has only in-frame clones and lacks some. The sample has around 2,000,000 clones, 85% to 95% seen once.

Sequencing was performed on naive CD8+ T cells from PBMCs. V and J are TRBV28 and TRBJ2-1; 9 bases map to TRBD1. The clonotype comes from a man between 18 and 35 years old in good health. Some clones in this sample may be carry-over from other donors' samples. DNA for the CDR3: TGTGCCAGCAGTTATCGGGTACAGGGGGCAGAGGATGAGCAGTTCTTC. This sequence encodes CASSYRVQGAEDEQFF. The complete variable domain, with remaining parts taken from reference TRBV28 and TRBJ2-1, reads DVKVTQSSRYLVKRTGEKVFLECVQDMDHENMFWYRQDPGLGLRLIYFSYDVKMKEKGDIPEGYSVSREKKERFSLILESASTNQTSMYLCASSYRVQGAEDEQFFGPGTRLTVL.